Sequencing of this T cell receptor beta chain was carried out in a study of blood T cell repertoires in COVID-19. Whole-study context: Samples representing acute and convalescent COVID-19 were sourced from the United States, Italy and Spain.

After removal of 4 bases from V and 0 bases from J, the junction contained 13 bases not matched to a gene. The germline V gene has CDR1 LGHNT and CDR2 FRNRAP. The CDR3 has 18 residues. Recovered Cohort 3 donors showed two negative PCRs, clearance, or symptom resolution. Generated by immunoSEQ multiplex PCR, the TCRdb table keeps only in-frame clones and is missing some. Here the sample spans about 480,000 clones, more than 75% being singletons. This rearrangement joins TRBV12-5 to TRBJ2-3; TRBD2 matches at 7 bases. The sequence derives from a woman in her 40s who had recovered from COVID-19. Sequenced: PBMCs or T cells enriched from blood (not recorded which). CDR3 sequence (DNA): TGTGCTAGTGGTTCCCCGGCGGGAGAAGGCCCCAGCACAGATACGCAGTATTTT. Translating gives CASGSPAGEGPSTDTQYF.